This T cell receptor (beta chain) was sequenced during a study of blood T cell repertoires in COVID-19. On the study more broadly: Researchers got acute and convalescent COVID-19 samples from the United States, Italy and Spain. T cells, B-cell-depleted T cells, or PBMCs provided the cDNA or gDNA that served as material.

Per the study methods: Using reference gene primer amplification, nucleated cell counts were estimated. The method was immunoSEQ multiplex PCR; TCRdb's version includes in-frame clones alone and lacks a portion of them. For V, J and clone size, that table is used; D and trimming come from the DNA. This sample has over 110,000 clones; around 88% occur once, and the top ten carry 25% to 30%. Germline CDR1 and CDR2: SGHRS and YFSETQ. The V and J ends lost 4 bases and 0 bases, in that order; junction bases with no gene match: 15. The CDR3 runs to 18 residues. This chain uses TRBV5-1 with TRBJ1-1; 7 positions agree with TRBD1. This TCR derives from a human donor in a cohort sampled during active COVID-19. Material for sequencing was peripheral blood. The CDR3 reads CASSPSNRGFKMNTEAFF. Here the CDR3 DNA reads TGCGCCAGCAGCCCCAGTAACAGGGGTTTTAAAATGAACACTGAAGCTTTCTTT.